This is a list of T cell receptor beta chains from one sample in a study of technical replicates of blood from a few donors. TCRdb's table, derived via immunoSEQ multiplex PCR, lists solely in-frame clones and lacks some. The sample includes approximately 11,000 clones, less than 95% of them seen just once. Material for sequencing was PBMCs. The receptors stem from a human donor in good health. Each CDR3 is given without its conserved first and last residue.

V	J	CDR3
TRBV5-6	TRBJ2-1	ASSPTGWSSYNEQF
TRBV18	TRBJ2-1	ASSPRSSGSTSSYNEQF
TRBV5-1	TRBJ2-7	ASSSGPGVSYEQY
TRBV9	TRBJ1-4	ASSVGQEAATNEKLF
TRBV28	TRBJ2-1	ASSPYAGYNEQF
TRBV11-1	TRBJ2-2	ASSLGTWDSNTGELF
TRBV11-2	TRBJ2-7	ASSLDGGLAGGEQY
TRBV2	TRBJ2-3	ATSRPSSTDTQY
TRBV5-1	TRBJ2-7	ASSSDRGLYEQY
TRBV27	TRBJ2-7	ASSPIGGYEQY
TRBV27	TRBJ1-5	ATRRGQGDQPQH
TRBV6-1	TRBJ2-7	ASSEGGGAYEQY
TRBV7-2	TRBJ2-7	ASSLETFGVEQY
TRBV27	TRBJ2-1	ASSRGTSGNHNEQF
TRBV5-1	TRBJ2-2	ASSNGLGRASGKVNTGELF
TRBV5-1	TRBJ1-5	ASSPDRPNQPQH
TRBV6-1	TRBJ2-7	ASGTQSVGQQY
TRBV6-5	TRBJ2-7	ASSLRDRGSYEQY
TRBV29-1	TRBJ2-7	SVAGQGYYEQY
TRBV12-1	TRBJ2-1	ASSPLRELDNEQF
TRBV5-1	TRBJ1-5	ASSLGVNSNQPQH
TRBV28	TRBJ2-7	ASTGTWGGPYEQY
TRBV28	TRBJ2-7	ASSFRGQVSYEQY
TRBV2	TRBJ2-7	ASTRGSGAFYEQY
TRBV6-5	TRBJ1-2	ASSSVANYGYT
TRBV5-1	TRBJ2-1	ASSRTSGSKYNEQF
TRBV6-5	TRBJ1-4	ASSRLATNEKLF
TRBV5-1	TRBJ2-5	ASSRGTGGGETQY
TRBV6-5	TRBJ2-1	ASSYGGAIYNEQF
TRBV27	TRBJ1-2	ATQPGTGGGHGYT
TRBV18	TRBJ2-7	ASSQTPGLQAYEQY
TRBV27	TRBJ2-1	ASRWGTSGSNVF
TRBV5-1	TRBJ2-5	ASSHNRGEKTQY
TRBV9	TRBJ1-2	ASTTRWGQGRDGYT
TRBV18	TRBJ2-7	ASSLTAVTPYEQY
TRBV6-5	TRBJ1-2	ASSYRTGIYGYT
TRBV9	TRBJ2-7	ASSVTTHAYEQY
TRBV7-9	TRBJ1-2	ASSLSDDYGYT
TRBV9	TRBJ2-3	ASSVMAGQGGDTQY
TRBV10-3	TRBJ2-1	AIADSGRGYNEQF
TRBV5-1	TRBJ2-7	ASSTDGTGVTSGAPEQY
TRBV10-1	TRBJ2-7	ARSGTSGVYEQY
TRBV28	TRBJ2-7	ASSPDTSYEQY
TRBV19	TRBJ1-1	ASSTGFGTEAF
TRBV2	TRBJ1-4	ASSELTDNEKLF
TRBV25-1	TRBJ2-5	ASSERGHGETQY
TRBV7-2	TRBJ2-7	ASSLEGLVTYEQY
TRBV19	TRBJ2-1	ASSQDFSYNEQF
TRBV5-1	TRBJ2-6	ASSPRSPGANVLT